A selection of T cell receptor beta chains follows, all from one sample in a study of human T cells and chemical hapten exposure. TCRdb passed the RACE reads through MiXCR, listing each CDR3 protein once. The sample has approximately 110,000 distinct CDR3 sequences, 9.2% seen once; the top ten hold 2.5% to 3.5%. Specimen: whole blood, collected in connection with sensitization to the hapten diphenylcyclopropenone (DPC). These TCRs come from a woman between 35 and 50 years old with alopecia areata. Some clones in this sample may be carry-over from other donors' samples. CDR3s include the opening cysteine and the closing phenylalanine or tryptophan. The order of the fields is J gene, V gene, CDR3 length, clone size, D gene, CDR3 protein, CDR3 DNA. The D gene is left open where the match is weak. Expanded clones get a size class; other rows say once, few or many, or leave the size out.

j_call: TRBJ1-5
v_call: TRBV18
cdr3_length: 15
clone_size: many
d_call: .
cdr3_aa: CASSSGVGVGQPQHF
cdr3_nt: TGTGCCAGCTCCTCCGGGGTGGGCGTTGGACAGCCCCAGCATTTT

j_call: TRBJ2-7
v_call: TRBV20-1
cdr3_length: 14
clone_size: many
d_call: TRBD1
cdr3_aa: CSARQGGNSYEQYF
cdr3_nt: TGCAGTGCCCGACAGGGGGGGAACTCCTACGAGCAGTACTTC

j_call: TRBJ1-4
v_call: TRBV20-1
cdr3_length: 13
clone_size: .
d_call: .
cdr3_aa: CSAWDVSNEKLFF
cdr3_nt: TGCAGTGCTTGGGACGTTTCAAATGAAAAACTGTTTTTT

j_call: TRBJ1-5
v_call: TRBV27
cdr3_length: 15
clone_size: .
d_call: .
cdr3_aa: CASSLIAGQSQPQHF
cdr3_nt: TGTGCCAGCAGTCTTATCGCAGGGCAAAGTCAGCCCCAGCATTTT

j_call: TRBJ1-2
v_call: TRBV7-9
cdr3_length: 12
clone_size: .
d_call: .
cdr3_aa: CASSRENYGYTF
cdr3_nt: TGTGCCAGTAGCCGGGAGAACTATGGCTACACCTTC

j_call: TRBJ1-1
v_call: TRBV4-3
cdr3_length: 19
clone_size: many
d_call: .
cdr3_aa: CASSQERCFAWVGNTEAFF
cdr3_nt: TGCGCCAGCAGCCAAGAACGGTGCTTTGCTTGGGTGGGGAACACTGAAGCTTTCTTT

j_call: TRBJ2-2
v_call: TRBV6-2/TRBV6-3
cdr3_length: 16
clone_size: few
d_call: .
cdr3_aa: CASSYRPMGFTGELFF
cdr3_nt: TGTGCCAGCAGTTACAGGCCCATGGGATTCACCGGGGAGCTGTTTTTT

j_call: TRBJ1-1
v_call: TRBV3-1
cdr3_length: 14
clone_size: many
d_call: .
cdr3_aa: CASSRKTGNTEAFF
cdr3_nt: TGTGCCAGCAGCCGGAAAACAGGGAACACTGAAGCTTTCTTT

j_call: TRBJ1-2
v_call: TRBV28
cdr3_length: 12
clone_size: .
d_call: .
cdr3_aa: CASSATGYGYTF
cdr3_nt: TGTGCCAGCAGTGCAACCGGCTATGGCTACACCTTC

j_call: TRBJ1-3
v_call: TRBV10-3
cdr3_length: 20
clone_size: few
d_call: .
cdr3_aa: CAISDFEGSPLGLSGNTIYF
cdr3_nt: TGTGCCATCAGTGATTTTGAGGGAAGCCCGCTCGGCCTCTCTGGAAACACCATATATTTT

j_call: TRBJ2-5
v_call: TRBV20-1
cdr3_length: 14
clone_size: .
d_call: .
cdr3_aa: CSASRRGLQETQYF
cdr3_nt: TGCAGTGCTAGTCGGCGGGGGCTCCAAGAGACCCAGTACTTC

j_call: TRBJ2-1
v_call: TRBV7-6
cdr3_length: 16
clone_size: few
d_call: TRBD2
cdr3_aa: CASSLRGTSGFNEQFF
cdr3_nt: TGTGCCAGCAGCCTCCGGGGGACTAGCGGTTTCAATGAGCAGTTCTTC

j_call: TRBJ1-5
v_call: TRBV6-5
cdr3_length: 15
clone_size: .
d_call: .
cdr3_aa: CASSYSYRSNQPQHF
cdr3_nt: TGTGCCAGCAGTTACTCGTACAGGTCCAATCAGCCCCAGCATTTT

j_call: TRBJ2-3
v_call: TRBV7-2
cdr3_length: 15
clone_size: many
d_call: TRBD2
cdr3_aa: CASSFSGGHTDTQYF
cdr3_nt: TGTGCCAGCAGCTTTAGCGGGGGGCACACAGATACGCAGTATTTT

j_call: TRBJ1-5
v_call: TRBV10-1
cdr3_length: 14
clone_size: few
d_call: .
cdr3_aa: CASRDRNDGQPQHF
cdr3_nt: TGCGCCAGCAGAGACCGCAACGATGGGCAGCCCCAGCATTTT

j_call: TRBJ1-6
v_call: TRBV6-1
cdr3_length: 17
clone_size: few
d_call: .
cdr3_aa: CASSFTDSSSYNSPLHF
cdr3_nt: TGTGCCAGCAGTTTCACAGACAGTAGCTCCTATAATTCACCCCTCCACTTT

j_call: TRBJ1-1
v_call: TRBV7-9
cdr3_length: 14
clone_size: few
d_call: TRBD1
cdr3_aa: CASRGQGLNTEAFF
cdr3_nt: TGTGCCAGCCGGGGACAGGGCCTAAACACTGAAGCTTTCTTT

j_call: TRBJ2-7
v_call: TRBV11-2
cdr3_length: 14
clone_size: .
d_call: .
cdr3_aa: CASRQTQRPYEQYF
cdr3_nt: TGTGCCAGCCGCCAGACTCAACGACCCTACGAGCAGTACTTC

j_call: TRBJ2-3
v_call: TRBV5-1
cdr3_length: 12
clone_size: few
d_call: .
cdr3_aa: CASSLGDFTQYF
cdr3_nt: TGCGCCAGCAGCTTGGGGGACTTCACGCAGTATTTT

j_call: TRBJ1-4
v_call: TRBV7-2
cdr3_length: 15
clone_size: .
d_call: .
cdr3_aa: CASSRVASMGEKLFF
cdr3_nt: TGTGCCAGCAGCCGGGTGGCCTCAATGGGGGAAAAACTGTTTTTT

j_call: TRBJ2-3
v_call: TRBV12-2
cdr3_length: 18
clone_size: many
d_call: .
cdr3_aa: CASRLELFSGGGTDTQYF
cdr3_nt: TGTGCAAGTCGCTTAGAGTTGTTTAGCGGGGGGGGCACAGATACGCAGTATTTT

j_call: TRBJ2-7
v_call: TRBV20-1
cdr3_length: 15
clone_size: few
d_call: TRBD2
cdr3_aa: CSARELAGSSYEQYF
cdr3_nt: TGCAGTGCTAGAGAACTAGCGGGGAGCTCCTACGAGCAGTACTTC

j_call: TRBJ2-1
v_call: TRBV10-2
cdr3_length: 15
clone_size: .
d_call: TRBD2
cdr3_aa: CASRRTSGIYNEQFF
cdr3_nt: TGCGCCAGCAGACGGACTAGCGGAATCTACAATGAGCAGTTCTTC

j_call: TRBJ2-3
v_call: TRBV20-1
cdr3_length: 15
clone_size: many
d_call: TRBD2
cdr3_aa: CSARTGTSGTDTQYF
cdr3_nt: TGCAGTGCTAGGACCGGGACTAGCGGCACAGATACGCAGTATTTT

j_call: TRBJ1-5
v_call: TRBV27
cdr3_length: 19
clone_size: .
d_call: TRBD1
cdr3_aa: CASSLSRTGEGIGNQPQHF
cdr3_nt: TGTGCCAGCAGTTTATCGAGGACAGGGGAGGGCATAGGCAATCAGCCCCAGCATTTT

j_call: TRBJ1-1
v_call: TRBV29-1
cdr3_length: 12
clone_size: few
d_call: .
cdr3_aa: CSVTRVNTEAFF
cdr3_nt: TGCAGCGTCACCAGGGTTAACACTGAAGCTTTCTTT

j_call: TRBJ2-4
v_call: TRBV2
cdr3_length: 16
clone_size: few
d_call: .
cdr3_aa: CASSEVSFIAKNIQYF
cdr3_nt: TGTGCCAGCAGTGAGGTTAGCTTTATAGCCAAAAACATTCAGTACTTC

j_call: TRBJ2-2
v_call: TRBV11-1
cdr3_length: 14
clone_size: .
d_call: .
cdr3_aa: CASSPVGWTGELFF
cdr3_nt: TGTGCCAGCAGCCCCGTGGGATGGACCGGGGAGCTGTTTTTT

j_call: TRBJ2-1
v_call: TRBV10-2
cdr3_length: 16
clone_size: many
d_call: TRBD2
cdr3_aa: CASSDHAGDAYNEQFF
cdr3_nt: TGCGCCAGCAGTGATCATGCGGGGGATGCCTACAATGAGCAGTTCTTC

j_call: TRBJ2-5
v_call: TRBV4-2
cdr3_length: 15
clone_size: .
d_call: .
cdr3_aa: CASSQEGVRLGTQYF
cdr3_nt: TGTGCCAGCAGCCAAGAAGGGGTTCGGTTGGGGACCCAGTACTTC

j_call: TRBJ1-2
v_call: TRBV12-3/TRBV12-4
cdr3_length: 13
clone_size: few
d_call: .
cdr3_aa: CASSLLRARGYTF
cdr3_nt: TGTGCCAGCAGTTTGCTCCGGGCACGGGGCTACACCTTC

j_call: TRBJ1-5
v_call: TRBV20-1
cdr3_length: 11
clone_size: .
d_call: .
cdr3_aa: CSARGGGPQHF
cdr3_nt: TGCAGTGCTAGAGGGGGGGGGCCCCAGCATTTT

j_call: TRBJ2-3
v_call: TRBV7-9
cdr3_length: 16
clone_size: .
d_call: .
cdr3_aa: CASSERTGSVADTQYF
cdr3_nt: TGTGCCAGCAGCGAGCGCACAGGGTCGGTGGCAGATACGCAGTATTTT

j_call: TRBJ1-1
v_call: TRBV29-1
cdr3_length: 11
clone_size: many
d_call: .
cdr3_aa: CSVGRYTEAFF
cdr3_nt: TGCAGCGTTGGACGGTACACTGAAGCTTTCTTT

j_call: TRBJ1-1
v_call: TRBV30
cdr3_length: 12
clone_size: few
d_call: .
cdr3_aa: CAWSVLGTEAFF
cdr3_nt: TGTGCCTGGAGTGTACTGGGCACTGAAGCTTTCTTT

j_call: TRBJ2-2
v_call: TRBV9
cdr3_length: 14
clone_size: many
d_call: .
cdr3_aa: CASSVEAFTGELFF
cdr3_nt: TGTGCCAGCAGCGTAGAGGCATTTACCGGGGAGCTGTTTTTT

j_call: TRBJ2-1
v_call: TRBV29-1
cdr3_length: 14
clone_size: few
d_call: TRBD2
cdr3_aa: CSVERLAGHNEQFF
cdr3_nt: TGCAGCGTTGAAAGGCTAGCGGGGCACAATGAGCAGTTCTTC

j_call: TRBJ2-3
v_call: TRBV6-2/TRBV6-3
cdr3_length: 15
clone_size: few
d_call: .
cdr3_aa: CASNKGGTSTDTQYF
cdr3_nt: TGTGCCAGCAACAAAGGGGGGACGAGCACAGATACGCAGTATTTT

j_call: TRBJ2-7
v_call: TRBV11-2
cdr3_length: 15
clone_size: many
d_call: TRBD2
cdr3_aa: CASSLDLLAGSEQYF
cdr3_nt: TGTGCCAGCAGCTTAGACCTACTAGCGGGGAGTGAGCAGTACTTC

j_call: TRBJ1-5
v_call: TRBV7-2
cdr3_length: 15
clone_size: few
d_call: .
cdr3_aa: CASSLVQGINQPQHF
cdr3_nt: TGTGCCAGCAGCTTAGTTCAGGGGATCAATCAGCCCCAGCATTTT

j_call: TRBJ1-1
v_call: TRBV7-3
cdr3_length: 16
clone_size: few
d_call: TRBD1
cdr3_aa: CASSLHPGTGGTEAFF
cdr3_nt: TGTGCCAGCAGCCTCCATCCCGGGACAGGGGGGACTGAAGCTTTCTTT

j_call: TRBJ2-7
v_call: TRBV6-2/TRBV6-3
cdr3_length: 17
clone_size: many
d_call: TRBD2
cdr3_aa: CASRNRLAGASHGEQYF
cdr3_nt: TGTGCCAGCAGAAATCGACTAGCGGGGGCCTCCCACGGGGAGCAGTACTTC

j_call: TRBJ2-7
v_call: TRBV3-1
cdr3_length: 15
clone_size: many
d_call: .
cdr3_aa: CASSQGRTASYEQYF
cdr3_nt: TGTGCCAGCAGCCAAGGAAGGACAGCCTCCTACGAGCAGTACTTC